This T cell receptor beta chain is from a study of OX40 agonist ivuxolimab in advanced cancers. General study findings and limits: Average numbers of expanded clones were greater in CD8+ T cells than in CD4+.

Germline V gives CDR1 SGHTA, CDR2 FQGTGA. There are 15 residues in the CDR3. The junction had 7 bases not matched to a gene; V was cut back by 5 bases and J by 4 bases. On this clone: The target antigen is unknown.

This table comes from immunoSEQ multiplex PCR, and its TCRdb copy is limited to in-frame clones, with some not included. The data show roughly 150,000 clones, 85% to 95% seen once. The chain has TRBV7-3 and TRBJ2-7; TRBD2 matches 11 bases. The sample here was CD4+ or CD8+ T cells sorted from blood, taken in a trial of the OX40 agonist ivuxolimab. The receptor was derived from an adult with an advanced solid tumor such as melanoma, head and neck, liver or kidney cancer. CDR3 protein: CASSTGLAGLYEQYF. DNA of the CDR3: TGTGCCAGCAGCACAGGACTAGCGGGTCTTTACGAGCAGTACTTC.